Sequencing of this TCR beta chain was carried out in a study of spatial heterogeneity in lung cancer. Time point specified: blood at routine non-recurrence follow-up after resection. Whole RNA, which was extracted from tumor, nontumor lung tissue or frozen PBMC, was sequenced without any cell sorting. This clonotype was detected only a few times. TCR cDNA molecules each had a unique molecular identifier. TCRdb reprocessed the 5' RACE reads via MiXCR and lists one record per CDR3 protein. The table records roughly 71,000 distinct CDR3 sequences, about 9.5% of them present only once. Here the sequenced sample was PBMCs, taken at follow-up. The sequence was obtained from a female donor with early-stage non-small cell lung cancer.

CDR3 nucleotide sequence: TGTGCCAGCAGCTTGGGACAGGGTTTCTACAATGAGCAGTTCTTC. Translating gives CASSLGQGFYNEQFF. The chain links TRBV7-2 to TRBJ2-1, with TRBD1 matching over 9 bases. After removal of 3 bases from V and 3 bases from J, the junction contained 3 bases not matched to a gene. The CDR3 contains 15 residues. CDR1 and CDR2 from the germline V gene are SGHTA and FQGNSA.